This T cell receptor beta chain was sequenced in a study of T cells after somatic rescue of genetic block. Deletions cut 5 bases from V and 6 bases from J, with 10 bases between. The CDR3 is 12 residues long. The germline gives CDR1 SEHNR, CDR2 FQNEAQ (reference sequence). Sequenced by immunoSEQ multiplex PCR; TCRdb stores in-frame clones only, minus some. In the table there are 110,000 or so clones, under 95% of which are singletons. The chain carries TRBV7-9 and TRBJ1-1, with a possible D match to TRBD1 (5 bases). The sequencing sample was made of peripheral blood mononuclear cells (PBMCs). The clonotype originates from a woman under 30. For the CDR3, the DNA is TGTGCCAGCAGCCAGAGACAGCCTGAAGCTTTCTTT. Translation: CASSQRQPEAFF. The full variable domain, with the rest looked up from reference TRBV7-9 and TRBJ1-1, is DTGVSQNPRHKITKRGQNVTFRCDPISEHNRLYWYRQTLGQGPEFLTYFQNEAQLEKSRLLSDRFSAERPKGSFSTLEIQRTEQGDSAMYLCASSQRQPEAFFGQGTRLTVV.